This TCR beta chain came from a study of T-cell memory formation after mild COVID-19. Trimming left V 0 bases short and J 7 bases short, with 10 bases between. CDR3 length: 13 residues. CDR1 and CDR2 from the germline V gene are LGHNA and YSLEER. Each CDR3 protein is one row after TCRdb ran MiXCR on the 5' RACE reads. The sample records under 350,000 distinct CDR3 sequences, 15% to 20% being singletons. The clonotype originates from a man between 18 and 35 years old who had mild COVID-19 (a few samples of this study predate the infection). Cell type and time point are not known. The sequenced sample was PBMCs or a T cell subset sorted from them (not recorded which). V gene TRBV4-3 combines with J gene TRBJ2-7; D is unresolved. CDR3 DNA sequence: TGCGCCAGCAGCCAAGATCTTAGGCAAGAGCAGTACTTC. This sequence encodes CASSQDLRQEQYF.